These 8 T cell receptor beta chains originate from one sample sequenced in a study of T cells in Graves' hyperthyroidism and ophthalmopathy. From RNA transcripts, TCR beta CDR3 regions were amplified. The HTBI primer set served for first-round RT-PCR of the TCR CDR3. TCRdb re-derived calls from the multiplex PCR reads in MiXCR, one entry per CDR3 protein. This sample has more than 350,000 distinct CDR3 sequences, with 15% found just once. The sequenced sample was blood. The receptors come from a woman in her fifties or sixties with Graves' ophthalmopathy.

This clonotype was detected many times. In DNA, the CDR3 is TGTGCCAGCAGTTTAACTGGGACACGATACGAGCAGTACTTC. Translating gives CASSLTGTRYEQYF. The V gene is TRBV27, the J gene TRBJ2-7, with TRBD1 as a possible D gene (6 bases). This CDR3 contains 14 residues. The germline V gene has CDR1 MNHEY and CDR2 SMNVEV (reference sequence). V was shortened by 2 bases and J by 4 bases, with 12 bases between the two germline ends.

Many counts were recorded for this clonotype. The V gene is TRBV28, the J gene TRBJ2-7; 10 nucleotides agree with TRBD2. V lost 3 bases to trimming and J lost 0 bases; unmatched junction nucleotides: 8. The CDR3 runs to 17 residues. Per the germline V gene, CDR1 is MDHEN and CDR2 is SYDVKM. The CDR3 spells CASSFRLAGDSSYEQYF. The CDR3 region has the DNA TGTGCCAGCAGTTTTAGGCTAGCGGGAGATTCCTCCTACGAGCAGTACTTC.

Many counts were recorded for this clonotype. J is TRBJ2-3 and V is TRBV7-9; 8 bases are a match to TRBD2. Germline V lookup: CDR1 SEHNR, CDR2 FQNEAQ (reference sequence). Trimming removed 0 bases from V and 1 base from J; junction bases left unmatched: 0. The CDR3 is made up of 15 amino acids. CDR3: CASSLASGGTDTQYF. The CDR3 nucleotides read TGTGCCAGCAGCTTAGCTAGCGGGGGCACAGATACGCAGTATTTT.

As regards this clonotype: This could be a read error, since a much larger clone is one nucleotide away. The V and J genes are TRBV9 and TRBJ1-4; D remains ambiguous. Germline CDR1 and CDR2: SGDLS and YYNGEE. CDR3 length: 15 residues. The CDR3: CASSVRPATNEELFF. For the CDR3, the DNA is TGTGCCAGCAGCGTCCGGCCAGCAACTAATGAAGAACTGTTTTTT.

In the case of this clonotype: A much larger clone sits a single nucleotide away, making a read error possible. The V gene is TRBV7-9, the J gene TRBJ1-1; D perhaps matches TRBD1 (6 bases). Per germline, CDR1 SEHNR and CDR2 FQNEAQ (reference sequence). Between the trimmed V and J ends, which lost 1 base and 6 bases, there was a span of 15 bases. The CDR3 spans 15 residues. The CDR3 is CASSLEAGANAEAFF. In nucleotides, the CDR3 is TGTGCCAGCAGCTTAGAGGCAGGGGCTAACGCTGAAGCTTTCTTT.

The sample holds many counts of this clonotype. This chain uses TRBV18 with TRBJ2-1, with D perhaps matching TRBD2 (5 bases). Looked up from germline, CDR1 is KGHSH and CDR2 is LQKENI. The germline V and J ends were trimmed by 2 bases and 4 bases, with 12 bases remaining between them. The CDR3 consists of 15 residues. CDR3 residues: CASSPGADSYNEQFF. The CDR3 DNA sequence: TGTGCCAGCTCACCAGGAGCGGACTCATACAATGAGCAGTTCTTC.

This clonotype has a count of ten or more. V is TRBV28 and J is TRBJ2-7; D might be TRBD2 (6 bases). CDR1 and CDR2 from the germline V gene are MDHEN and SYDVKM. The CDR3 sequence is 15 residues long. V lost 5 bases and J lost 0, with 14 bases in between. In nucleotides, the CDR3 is TGTGCCAGCAGTCCACGGGCGGGGATCTCCTACGAGCAGTACTTC. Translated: CASSPRAGISYEQYF.

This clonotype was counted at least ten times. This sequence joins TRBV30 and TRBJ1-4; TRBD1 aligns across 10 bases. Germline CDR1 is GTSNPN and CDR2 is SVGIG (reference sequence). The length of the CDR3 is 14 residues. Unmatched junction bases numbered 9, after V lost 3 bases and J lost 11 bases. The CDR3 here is CAWSPGTGEFKLFF. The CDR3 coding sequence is TGTGCCTGGAGCCCCGGGACAGGGGAGTTTAAACTGTTTTTT.